These 16 T cell receptor beta chains were sequenced from one sample in a study of Ad26.COV2.S vaccination and SARS-CoV-2 variants. Noted treatment: about 20 received Ad26.COV2.S at low or high dose, single or two shots; several received placebo; per-sample allocation not given. The study sampled participants on day 63 after the first vaccine or placebo injection. Sequenced by immunoSEQ multiplex PCR; TCRdb stores in-frame clones only, minus some. Of roughly 700,000 clones detected, 89% appear once; the ten largest clones hold around 1.4%. This sample comprised peripheral blood, obtained in a trial of Ad26.COV2.S vaccine versus placebo. The receptors stem from a person aged 18-65 years who received the Ad26.COV2.S COVID-19 vaccine or a placebo.

J is TRBJ1-2 and V is TRBV6-5; 7 bases map to TRBD1. Trimming at V came to 6 bases and at J to 8 bases, leaving 6 bases not matched to a gene. From germline, CDR1 is MNHEY and CDR2 SVGAGI. This CDR3 region has 12 residues. CDR3 amino acids: CASRQQGWGYTF. CDR3 nucleotides: TGTGCCAGCAGACAACAGGGGTGGGGCTACACCTTC.

CDR3 loop: CASSKAELQGLGNTEAFF. CDR3 bases: TGTGCCAGCAGCAAAGCGGAACTACAGGGGCTTGGGAACACTGAAGCTTTCTTT. J is TRBJ1-1 and V is TRBV21-1; the table's D call TRBD1 went unverified against the DNA. TRBV21-1 is annotated as a pseudogene. CDR3 size: 18 residues.

This chain links TRBV30 with TRBJ2-3; no firm D call. This CDR3 spans 13 amino acids. V lost 1 base and J 1 base, leaving 6 bases between the germline ends. The germline gives CDR1 GTSNPN, CDR2 SVGIG (reference sequence). The CDR3 DNA reads TGTGCCTGGAGTGACACAGGCACAGATACGCAGTATTTT. It translates to CAWSDTGTDTQYF.

This chain joins TRBV9 and TRBJ2-5; 8 nucleotides align to TRBD1. The V gene end was trimmed by 4 bases and the J gene end by 2 bases; junction bases not matched to a gene: 1. Germline-derived CDR1 and CDR2 are SGDLS and YYNGEE. CDR3 length: 13 amino acids. As DNA, the CDR3 is TGTGCCAGCAGCCGGACAGGGCAAGAGACCCAGTACTTC. Its translation is CASSRTGQETQYF.

About this clone: At the DNA level, this CDR3 is encoded by other sequences in the same sample as well. The J gene is TRBJ2-7, the V gene TRBV5-1, with no clear D. In germline, CDR1 is SGHRS, CDR2 YFSETQ. This CDR3 has 14 amino acids. V was clipped by 0 bases and J by 4 bases, with 11 bases between them. The CDR3 nucleotides read TGCGCCAGCAGCTTGGTTCCAGGCCCGTACGAGCAGTACTTC. It yields the protein CASSLVPGPYEQYF.

The chain carries TRBV7-3 and TRBJ1-5, with no clear D. V lost 2 bases and J lost 4, with 6 bases in between. The CDR3 extends over 13 amino acids. Looked up from germline, CDR1 is SGHTA and CDR2 is FQGTGA. The CDR3 protein is CASSLGENQPQHF. CDR3 bases: TGTGCCAGCAGCTTAGGCGAGAATCAGCCCCAGCATTTT.

The chain uses TRBV19 and TRBJ2-1; 7 bases align to TRBD1. V was pared by 2 bases and J by 8 bases, with 9 bases of the junction left unmatched. The CDR3 runs to 15 residues. The germline V gene has CDR1 LNHDA and CDR2 SQIVND (reference sequence). The CDR3 nucleotides are TGTGCCAGTAGTATAACCCCGACAGGGAACCATGAGCAGTTCTTC. Residues: CASSITPTGNHEQFF.

The chain joins TRBV11-2 to TRBJ2-1; D is unresolved. Trimming pared 0 bases from V and 2 bases from J, leaving 11 bases between. The CDR3 has 16 amino acids. Per germline, CDR1 SGHAT and CDR2 FQNNGV. As DNA, the CDR3 is TGTGCCAGCAGCTTAGATCCTCCCCCCGCCTACAATGAGCAGTTCTTC. It codes for CASSLDPPPAYNEQFF.

The chain has TRBV18 and TRBJ2-1, with TRBD2 matching over 7 bases. Germline values: CDR1 KGHSH, CDR2 LQKENI. Trimming took 3 bases from V and 7 from J; bases not matched to a gene: 9. The CDR3 consists of 15 residues. The CDR3 is CASSPLAVSWNEQFF. DNA of the CDR3: TGTGCCAGCTCACCCCTAGCGGTGTCTTGGAATGAGCAGTTCTTC. Full variable domain (outside the CDR3, taken from reference TRBV18 and TRBJ2-1): NAGVMQNPRHLVRRRGQEARLRCSPMKGHSHVYWYRQLPEEGLKFMVYLQKENIIDESGMPKERFSAEFPKEGPSILRIQQVVRGDSAAYFCASSPLAVSWNEQFFGPGTRLTVL.

The CDR3 sequence is CASTPGGRTEAFF. The CDR3 DNA sequence: TGTGCCAGCACCCCGGGAGGGAGGACTGAAGCTTTCTTT. This rearrangement joins TRBV12-3 or TRBV12-4 to TRBJ1-1; D gene unclear. This CDR3 is 13 amino acids long. The V end lost 7 bases, the J end lost 5 bases, and 14 bases lay between the germline ends.

J is TRBJ2-1 and V is TRBV21-1; the table's D call, TRBD1, was not checked against the DNA. TRBV21-1 is tagged as a pseudogene. The CDR3 spans 15 residues. The CDR3 here is CASSKETGGFNEQFF. The CDR3 nucleotides are TGTGCCAGCAGCAAAGAAACAGGGGGGTTCAATGAGCAGTTCTTC.

J is TRBJ1-6 and V is TRBV19; the match to TRBD1 covers 7 bases. There are 13 residues in the CDR3. The V and J ends lost 7 bases and 10 bases, in that order; junction bases with no gene match: 7. From germline, CDR1 is LNHDA and CDR2 SQIVND (reference sequence). CDR3 coding DNA: TGTGCCAGTACCGACAGGGTAAAGTCACCCCTCCACTTT. It encodes CASTDRVKSPLHF. The entire variable domain, with the rest obtained from reference TRBV19 and TRBJ1-6, is as follows: DGGITQSPKYLFRKEGQNVTLSCEQNLNHDAMYWYRQDPGQGLRLIYYSQIVNDFQKGDIAEGYSVSREKKESFPLTVTSAQKNPTAFYLCASTDRVKSPLHFGNGTRLTVT.

The chain uses TRBV11-2 and TRBJ2-7, with a tentative D call TRBD2 (6 bases). Germline-derived CDR1 and CDR2 are SGHAT and FQNNGV. The CDR3 runs to 15 residues. The V and J ends lost 0 bases and 3 bases respectively, with 12 bases between them. CDR3 nucleotides: TGTGCCAGCAGCTTAGATGGGCTAGCGCGCTACGAGCAGTACTTC. It yields the protein CASSLDGLARYEQYF.

The chain employs TRBV10-1 and TRBJ2-3; unclear D gene. Trimming cost V 8 bases and J 2 bases, with 17 bases left between them. The germline V gene encodes CDR1 WNHNN and CDR2 SYGVQD (reference sequence). CDR3 size: 15 residues. The DNA of the CDR3 is TGCGCCAGCTCTTTGCACAGCTCATACACAGATACGCAGTATTTT. It specifies CASSLHSSYTDTQYF.

This chain uses TRBV5-1 with TRBJ2-5; D is perhaps TRBD2 (6 bases). The CDR3 runs to 15 residues. Germline assignment: CDR1 SGHRS and CDR2 YFSETQ. V lost 3 bases, J lost 5 bases, and 17 bases lay in between. The chain's CDR3 is CASSSSLGGTETQYF. Here the CDR3 DNA reads TGCGCCAGCAGCTCCTCCTTGGGCGGGACGGAGACCCAGTACTTC.

As DNA, the CDR3 is TGTGCCAGCAGTCCAGGGGGGTTCACAGATACGCAGTATTTT. It is translated as CASSPGGFTDTQYF. The genes are TRBV5-5 and TRBJ2-3, with a possible D match to TRBD1 (7 bases). V was trimmed by 5 bases and J by 2 bases, leaving 12 bases between them. CDR1 is SGHKS and CDR2 is YYEKEE in the germline V gene (reference sequence). CDR3 length equals 14 residues.